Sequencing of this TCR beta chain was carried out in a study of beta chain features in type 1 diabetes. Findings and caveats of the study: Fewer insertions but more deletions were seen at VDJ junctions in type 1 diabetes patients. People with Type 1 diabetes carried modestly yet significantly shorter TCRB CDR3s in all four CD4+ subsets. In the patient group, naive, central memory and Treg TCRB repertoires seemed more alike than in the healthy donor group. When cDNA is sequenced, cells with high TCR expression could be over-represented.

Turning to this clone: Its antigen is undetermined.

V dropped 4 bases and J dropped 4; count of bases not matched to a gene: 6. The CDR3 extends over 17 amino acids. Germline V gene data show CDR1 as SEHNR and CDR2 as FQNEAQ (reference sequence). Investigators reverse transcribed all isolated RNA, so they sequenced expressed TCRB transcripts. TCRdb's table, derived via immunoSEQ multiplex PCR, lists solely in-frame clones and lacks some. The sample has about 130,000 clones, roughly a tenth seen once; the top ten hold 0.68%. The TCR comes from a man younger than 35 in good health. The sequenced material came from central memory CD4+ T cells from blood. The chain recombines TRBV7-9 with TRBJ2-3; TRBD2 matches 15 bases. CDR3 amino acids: CASSSAGLAGGPDTQYF. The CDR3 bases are TGTGCCAGCAGCTCGGCAGGACTAGCGGGGGGGCCAGATACGCAGTATTTT.